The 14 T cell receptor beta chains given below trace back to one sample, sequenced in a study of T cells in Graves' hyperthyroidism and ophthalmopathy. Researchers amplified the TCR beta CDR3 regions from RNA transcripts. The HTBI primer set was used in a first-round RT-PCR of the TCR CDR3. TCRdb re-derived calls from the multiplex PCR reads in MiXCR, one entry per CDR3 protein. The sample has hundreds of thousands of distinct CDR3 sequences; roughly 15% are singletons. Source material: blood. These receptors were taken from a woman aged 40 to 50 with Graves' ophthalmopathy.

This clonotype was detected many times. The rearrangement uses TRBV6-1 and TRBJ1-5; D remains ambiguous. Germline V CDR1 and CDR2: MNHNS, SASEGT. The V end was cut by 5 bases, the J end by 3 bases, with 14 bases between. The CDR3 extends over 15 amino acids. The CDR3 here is CASSPRSRYNQPQHF. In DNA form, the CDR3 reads TGTGCCAGCAGTCCCAGAAGCAGGTACAATCAGCCCCAGCATTTT.

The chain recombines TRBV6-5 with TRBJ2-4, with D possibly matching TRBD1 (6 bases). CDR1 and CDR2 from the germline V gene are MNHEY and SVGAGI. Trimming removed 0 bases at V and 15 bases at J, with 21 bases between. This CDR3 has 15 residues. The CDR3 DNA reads TGTGCCAGCAGTTACTCGACCCACAGGGCTCTTGGTTTGTACTTC. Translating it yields CASSYSTHRALGLYF.

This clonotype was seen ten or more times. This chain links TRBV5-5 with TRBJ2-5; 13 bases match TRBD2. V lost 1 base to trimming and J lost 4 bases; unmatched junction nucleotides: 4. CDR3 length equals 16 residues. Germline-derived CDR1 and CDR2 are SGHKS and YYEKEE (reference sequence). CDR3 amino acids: CASSLTSGGAGETQYF. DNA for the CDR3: TGTGCCAGCAGCTTGACTAGCGGGGGGGCCGGAGAGACCCAGTACTTC.

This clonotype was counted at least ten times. The CDR3 bases are TGCGCCAGCAGCCAAGTGTCAGGGTCCTGGATTCAGCCCCAGCATTTT. Translation: CASSQVSGSWIQPQHF. This chain joins TRBV4-1 and TRBJ1-5; D is possibly TRBD1 (5 bases). Germline V lookup: CDR1 MGHRA, CDR2 YSYEKL. This CDR3 has 16 amino acids. Trimming left V 1 base short and J 6 bases short, with 16 bases between.

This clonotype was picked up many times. CDR3 protein: CASSSSGSGYEQYF. The CDR3, as DNA: TGTGCCAGCAGTTCTAGCGGGAGTGGGTACGAGCAGTACTTC. The V gene is TRBV6-1, the J gene TRBJ2-7, with 10 bases lining up with TRBD2. Looked up from germline, CDR1 is MNHNS and CDR2 is SASEGT. J was trimmed by 4 bases and V by 5 bases; bases with no gene match: 5. The CDR3 loop spans 14 amino acids.

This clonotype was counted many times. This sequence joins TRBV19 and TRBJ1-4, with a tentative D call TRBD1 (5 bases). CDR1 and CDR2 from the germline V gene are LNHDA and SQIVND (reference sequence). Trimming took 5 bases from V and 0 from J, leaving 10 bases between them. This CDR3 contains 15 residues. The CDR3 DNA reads TGTGCCAGTAGTGGACACACCACAACTAATGAAAAACTGTTTTTT. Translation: CASSGHTTTNEKLFF.

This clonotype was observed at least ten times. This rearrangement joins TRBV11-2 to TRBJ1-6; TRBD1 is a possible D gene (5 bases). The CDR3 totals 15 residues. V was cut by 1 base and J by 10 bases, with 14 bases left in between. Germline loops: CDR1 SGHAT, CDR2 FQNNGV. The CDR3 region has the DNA TGTGCCAGCAGCTTAGGGGGCGATTGGGGGTCACCCCTCCACTTT. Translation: CASSLGGDWGSPLHF.

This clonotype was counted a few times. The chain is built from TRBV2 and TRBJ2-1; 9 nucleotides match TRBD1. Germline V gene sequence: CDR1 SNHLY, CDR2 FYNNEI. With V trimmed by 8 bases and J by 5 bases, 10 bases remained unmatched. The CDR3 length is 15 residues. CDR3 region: CASEGTGNSDNEQFF. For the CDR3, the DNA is TGTGCCAGCGAGGGGACAGGGAACTCGGACAATGAGCAGTTCTTC.

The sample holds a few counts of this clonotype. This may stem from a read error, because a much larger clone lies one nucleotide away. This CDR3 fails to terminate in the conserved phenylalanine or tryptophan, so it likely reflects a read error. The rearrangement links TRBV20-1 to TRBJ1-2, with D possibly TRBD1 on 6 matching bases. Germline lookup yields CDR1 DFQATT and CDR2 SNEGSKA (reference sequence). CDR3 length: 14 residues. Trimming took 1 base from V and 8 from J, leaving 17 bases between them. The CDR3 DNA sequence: TGCAGTGCTAGAGGCCTACAGGGTGAGGGAGGCTACACCCTC. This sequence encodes CSARGLQGEGGYTL.

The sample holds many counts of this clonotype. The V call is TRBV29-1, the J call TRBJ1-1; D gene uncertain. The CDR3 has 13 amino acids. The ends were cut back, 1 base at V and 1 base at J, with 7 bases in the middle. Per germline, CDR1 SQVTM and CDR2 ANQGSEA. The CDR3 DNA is TGCAGCGTTGAAGGGTTGGGGAACACTGAAGCTTTCTTT. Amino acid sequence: CSVEGLGNTEAFF. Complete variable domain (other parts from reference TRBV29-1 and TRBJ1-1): SAVISQKPSRDICQRGTSLTIQCQVDSQVTMMFWYRQQPGQSLTLIATANQGSEATYESGFVIDKFPISRPNLTFSTLTVSNMSPEDSSIYLCSVEGLGNTEAFFGQGTRLTVV.

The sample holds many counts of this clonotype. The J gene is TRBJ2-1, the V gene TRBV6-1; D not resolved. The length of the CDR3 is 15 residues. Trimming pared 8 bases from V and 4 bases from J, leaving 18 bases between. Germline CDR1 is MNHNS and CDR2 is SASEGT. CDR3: CASGMEPRKYNEQFF. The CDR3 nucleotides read TGTGCCAGCGGAATGGAACCGCGTAAATACAATGAGCAGTTCTTC.

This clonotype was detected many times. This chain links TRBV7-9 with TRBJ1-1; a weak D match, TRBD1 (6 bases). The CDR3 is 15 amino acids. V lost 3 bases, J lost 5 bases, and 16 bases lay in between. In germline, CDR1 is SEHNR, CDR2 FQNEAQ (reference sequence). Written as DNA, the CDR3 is TGTGCCAGCAGCTTCGAACAGGGTGGATGGACTGAAGCTTTCTTT. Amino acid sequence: CASSFEQGGWTEAFF.

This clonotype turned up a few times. The CDR3: CASSVGVTAAGETQYF. The CDR3 bases are TGTGCCAGCAGCGTAGGAGTCACAGCCGCGGGGGAGACCCAGTACTTC. The gene calls are TRBV9 and TRBJ2-5, with TRBD2 as a possible D gene (6 bases). V was trimmed by 0 bases and J by 5 bases, leaving 17 bases between them. There are 16 residues in the CDR3. Germline V gene sequence: CDR1 SGDLS, CDR2 YYNGEE.

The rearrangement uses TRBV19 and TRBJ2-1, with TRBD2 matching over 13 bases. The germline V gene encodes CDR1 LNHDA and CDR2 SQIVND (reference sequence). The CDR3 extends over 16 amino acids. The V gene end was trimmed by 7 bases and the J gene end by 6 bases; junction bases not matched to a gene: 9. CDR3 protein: CASTPLTSGRPNEQFF. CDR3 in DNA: TGTGCCAGTACCCCACTGACTAGCGGGAGGCCCAATGAGCAGTTCTTC.